The 21 T cell receptor beta chains below come from one sample, sequenced in a study of blood T cell repertoires in COVID-19. TCRdb's table, derived via immunoSEQ multiplex PCR, lists solely in-frame clones and lacks some. The data show about 380,000 clones, with 85% seen just once and 3.6% held by the top ten. The sequenced sample was peripheral blood. Receptors originate from a young woman with acute or convalescent COVID-19.

The genes are TRBV10-3 and TRBJ2-1; 8 bases fit TRBD1. CDR3 size: 15 residues. V lost 3 bases and J lost 4; bases outside the gene matches: 5. Germline values: CDR1 ENHRY, CDR2 SYGVKD. CDR3 nucleotide sequence: TGTGCCATCAGTGACAACAGGGGGGATTACAATGAGCAGTTCTTC. Encoded protein: CAISDNRGDYNEQFF.

V gene TRBV14 combines with J gene TRBJ1-3, with unresolved D. Trimming left V 5 bases short and J 4 bases short, with 27 bases between. CDR1 and CDR2 (germline): SGHDN, FVKESK. CDR3 length: 19 residues. The CDR3 is CASSVREGKEGIVGNTIYF. CDR3 nucleotide sequence: TGTGCCAGCAGCGTAAGAGAGGGCAAGGAAGGGATCGTGGGAAACACCATATATTTT. Supplemented by reference TRBV14 and TRBJ1-3, the full variable domain reads EAGVTQFPSHSVIEKGQTVTLRCDPISGHDNLYWYRRVMGKEIKFLLHFVKESKQDESGMPNNRFLAERTGGTYSTLKVQPAELEDSGVYFCASSVREGKEGIVGNTIYFGEGSWLTVV.

The rearrangement uses TRBV6-5 and TRBJ1-5; D possibly corresponds to TRBD1 (6 bases). The CDR3 extends over 14 amino acids. The V gene lost 8 bases and the J gene lost 6 bases, with 17 bases spanning the gap. Germline CDR1 is MNHEY and CDR2 is SVGAGI. In nucleotides, the CDR3 is TGTGCCAGCGACCGGGGGGCAGATGGTCAGCCCCAGCATTTT. Amino acids: CASDRGADGQPQHF.

This clone was observed a single time. This chain uses TRBV9 with TRBJ1-2; weak D call: TRBD1 (5 bases). V was trimmed by 0 bases and J by 3 bases, leaving 12 bases between them. The CDR3 totals 15 residues. The germline V gene has CDR1 SGDLS and CDR2 YYNGEE. CDR3 protein: CASSVGGRVHYGYTF. CDR3 in DNA: TGTGCCAGCAGCGTAGGCGGCAGGGTGCACTATGGCTACACCTTC.

The V and J genes are TRBV2 and TRBJ2-3; TRBD1 matches 7 bases. V was clipped by 8 bases and J by 4 bases; unmatched bases: 3. CDR1 is SNHLY and CDR2 is FYNNEI in the germline V gene. The CDR3 consists of 12 residues. In nucleotides, the CDR3 is TGTGCCAGCGACAGGGCGGCAGATACGCAGTATTTT. Its translation: CASDRAADTQYF.

V usage is TRBV27 and J usage is TRBJ2-3; D is unclear. V lost 1 base, J lost 3 bases, and 8 bases lay in between. This CDR3 is 14 amino acids long. CDR1 is MNHEY and CDR2 is SMNVEV in the germline V gene (reference sequence). The DNA of the CDR3 is TGTGCCAGCAGTTTATTCCGCGCGACAGATACGCAGTATTTT. Residues: CASSLFRATDTQYF.

The rearrangement joins TRBV5-1 to TRBJ1-4; no firm D call. Per germline, CDR1 SGHRS and CDR2 YFSETQ. Trimming removed 0 bases at V and 4 bases at J, with 7 bases between. CDR3 size: 14 residues. The CDR3 DNA is TGCGCCAGCAGCTTGGCCCTTCGTAATGAAAAACTGTTTTTT. This encodes CASSLALRNEKLFF.

The chain has TRBV5-6 and TRBJ1-3; no reliable D call. With 4 bases removed from V and 0 bases from J, the gap between germline ends came to 8 bases. The CDR3 length is 14 residues. Germline lookup yields CDR1 SGHDT and CDR2 YYEEEE. CDR3 sequence: CASSRELSGNTIYF. CDR3 DNA sequence: TGTGCCAGCAGCCGTGAACTCTCTGGAAACACCATATATTTT.

This chain joins TRBV5-5 and TRBJ1-5; unclear D gene. The CDR3 totals 13 residues. In germline, CDR1 is SGHKS, CDR2 YYEKEE (reference sequence). V was shortened by 0 bases and J by 9 bases, with 10 bases between the two germline ends. The CDR3 loop reads CASSLEVRRPQHF. The CDR3 coding sequence is TGTGCCAGCAGCTTGGAAGTTAGGAGGCCCCAGCATTTT.

The CDR3 nucleotides read TGTGCCAGCAGCACACGACTAGCGGGGCCGAACAATGAGCAGTTCTTC. Translating gives CASSTRLAGPNNEQFF. The chain employs TRBV13 and TRBJ2-1; TRBD2 matches 11 bases. V was pared by 5 bases and J by 5 bases, with 8 bases of the junction left unmatched. From germline, CDR1 is PRHDT and CDR2 FYEKMQ (reference sequence). The length of the CDR3 is 16 residues.

The chain recombines TRBV19 with TRBJ2-1, with a weak D call TRBD1 (6 bases). The CDR3 is made up of 14 amino acids. Germline values: CDR1 LNHDA, CDR2 SQIVND (reference sequence). Trimming removed 3 bases at V and 4 bases at J, with 10 bases between. The CDR3 coding sequence is TGTGCCAGTAGTATCCAGGGGATGTACAATGAGCAGTTCTTC. Translation: CASSIQGMYNEQFF. Filled out from reference TRBV19 and TRBJ2-1, the complete variable domain reads DGGITQSPKYLFRKEGQNVTLSCEQNLNHDAMYWYRQDPGQGLRLIYYSQIVNDFQKGDIAEGYSVSREKKESFPLTVTSAQKNPTAFYLCASSIQGMYNEQFFGPGTRLTVL.

Turning to this clone: Other DNA variants within this sample encode the same CDR3. The chain uses TRBV14 and TRBJ1-1, with D perhaps matching TRBD1 (6 bases). The CDR3 has 14 amino acids. V lost 4 bases and J 0 bases, leaving 9 bases between the germline ends. The germline CDR1 and CDR2 sequences are SGHDN and FVKESK. The CDR3 DNA reads as TGTGCCAGCAGCCTGACAGGACTGAACACTGAAGCTTTCTTT. This encodes CASSLTGLNTEAFF.

V is TRBV19 and J is TRBJ1-2; 8 bases match TRBD1. V trimming: 4 bases; J trimming: 0 bases; junction bases outside the gene matches: 4. The CDR3 covers 15 residues. In germline, CDR1 is LNHDA, CDR2 SQIVND (reference sequence). CDR3 nucleotides: TGTGCCAGTAGTAGGGGACAGGCCACTAACTATGGCTACACCTTC. Encoded protein: CASSRGQATNYGYTF.

This chain joins TRBV3-1 (or the pseudogene TRBV3-2) and TRBJ1-1, with D tentatively TRBD1 (6 bases). The ends were cut back, 1 base at V and 3 bases at J, with 12 bases in the middle. This CDR3 has 15 amino acids. Germline V gene data show CDR1 as LGHDT and CDR2 as YNNKEL (reference sequence). Here the CDR3 reads CASSQGIEGDTEAFF. The CDR3 bases are TGTGCCAGCAGCCAAGGGATTGAGGGGGACACTGAAGCTTTCTTT.

There are a few counts of this clone. The chain carries TRBV7-8 and TRBJ2-1; D unclear. Per the germline V gene, CDR1 is SGHVS and CDR2 is FQNEAQ. This CDR3 is built from 13 residues. V was pared by 7 bases and J by 0 bases, with 7 bases between. This chain's CDR3 is CASIQSSYNEQFF. The CDR3 DNA is TGTGCCAGCATACAGAGCTCCTACAATGAGCAGTTCTTC.

J is TRBJ1-1 and V is TRBV5-4; 9 nucleotides agree with TRBD1. CDR1 is SGHNT and CDR2 is YYREEE in the germline V gene (reference sequence). This CDR3 region has 12 residues. Trimming at V came to 2 bases and at J to 8 bases, leaving 1 base not matched to a gene. CDR3 sequence: CASSLGQGEAFF. The CDR3 bases are TGTGCCAGCAGCTTAGGACAGGGGGAAGCTTTCTTT.

This rearrangement joins TRBV19 to TRBJ2-6; D is undetermined. The germline V gene encodes CDR1 LNHDA and CDR2 SQIVND (reference sequence). The CDR3 consists of 15 residues. The V gene lost 7 bases and the J gene lost 0 bases, with 10 bases spanning the gap. CDR3 DNA sequence: TGTGCCAGTACTATGGCTGGCTCTGGGGCCAACGTCCTGACTTTC. Translated: CASTMAGSGANVLTF.

V gene TRBV28 combines with J gene TRBJ2-2; TRBD2 is a possible D gene (6 bases). Trimming shortened V by 3 bases and J by 6 bases, and 11 bases separated the two germline ends. CDR3 length equals 14 residues. Germline CDR1 reads MDHEN; CDR2 reads SYDVKM. CDR3 loop: CASSFLSGAGELFF. In nucleotides, the CDR3 is TGTGCCAGCAGTTTTCTGTCGGGGGCCGGGGAGCTGTTTTTT.

This chain uses TRBV7-9 with TRBJ2-5; 9 nucleotides line up with TRBD2. CDR1 and CDR2 from the germline V gene are SEHNR and FQNEAQ (reference sequence). The CDR3 contains 17 residues. V dropped 1 base and J dropped 3; count of bases not matched to a gene: 9. CDR3 residues: CASSLVGLAGLKETQYF. The CDR3 nucleotides are TGTGCCAGCAGCTTAGTCGGGCTAGCGGGATTGAAAGAGACCCAGTACTTC.

V gene TRBV6-5 combines with J gene TRBJ2-5; 9 bases are a match to TRBD1. The CDR3 covers 13 residues. Germline V gives CDR1 MNHEY, CDR2 SVGAGI. With V trimmed by 6 bases and J by 4 bases, 3 bases remained unmatched. The CDR3 DNA follows: TGTGCCAGCAGCAGGACAGGGGTAGAGACCCAGTACTTC. It is translated as CASSRTGVETQYF.

The chain employs TRBV2 and TRBJ2-7, with 10 bases that match TRBD2. Germline V gene lookup returns CDR1 SNHLY and CDR2 FYNNEI. CDR3 length: 14 residues. The V gene end was trimmed by 3 bases and the J gene end by 6 bases; junction bases not matched to a gene: 5. This chain's CDR3 is CASSDSGGALEQYF. CDR3 in DNA: TGTGCCAGCAGTGACAGCGGGGGGGCTCTCGAGCAGTACTTC.